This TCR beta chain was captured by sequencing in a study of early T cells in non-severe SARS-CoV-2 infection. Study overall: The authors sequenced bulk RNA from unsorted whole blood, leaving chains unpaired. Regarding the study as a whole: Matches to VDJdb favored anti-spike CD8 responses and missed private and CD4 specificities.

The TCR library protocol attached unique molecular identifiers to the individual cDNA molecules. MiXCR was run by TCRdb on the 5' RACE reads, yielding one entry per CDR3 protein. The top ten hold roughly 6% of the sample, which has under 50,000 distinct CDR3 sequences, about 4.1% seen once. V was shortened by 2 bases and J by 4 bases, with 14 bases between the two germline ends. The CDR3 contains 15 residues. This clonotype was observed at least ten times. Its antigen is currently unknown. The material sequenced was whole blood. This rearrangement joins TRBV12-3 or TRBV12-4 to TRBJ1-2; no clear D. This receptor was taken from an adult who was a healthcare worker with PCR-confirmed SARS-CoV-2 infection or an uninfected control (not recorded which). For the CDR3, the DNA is TGTGCCAGCAGTTTATTGTCAGGTGGACTCTATGGCTACACCTTC. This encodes CASSLLSGGLYGYTF.